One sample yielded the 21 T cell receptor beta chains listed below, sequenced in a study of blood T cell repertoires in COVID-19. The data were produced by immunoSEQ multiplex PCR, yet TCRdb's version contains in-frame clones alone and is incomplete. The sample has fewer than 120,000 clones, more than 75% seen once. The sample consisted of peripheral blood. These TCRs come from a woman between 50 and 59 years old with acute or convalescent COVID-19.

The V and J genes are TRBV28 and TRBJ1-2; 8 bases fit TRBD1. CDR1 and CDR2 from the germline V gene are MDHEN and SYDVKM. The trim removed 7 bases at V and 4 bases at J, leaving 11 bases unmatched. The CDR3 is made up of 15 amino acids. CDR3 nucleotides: TGTGCCAGCACTATACAGGGGACAGGAGGCTATGGCTACACCTTC. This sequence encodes CASTIQGTGGYGYTF.

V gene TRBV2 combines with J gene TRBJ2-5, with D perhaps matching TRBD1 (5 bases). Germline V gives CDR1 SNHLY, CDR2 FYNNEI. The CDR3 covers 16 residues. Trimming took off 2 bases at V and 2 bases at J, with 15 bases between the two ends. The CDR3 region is CASSEYVGVLQETQYF. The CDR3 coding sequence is TGTGCCAGCAGTGAATATGTAGGGGTCCTACAAGAGACCCAGTACTTC. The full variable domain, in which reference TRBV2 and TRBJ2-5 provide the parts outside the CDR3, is EPEVTQTPSHQVTQMGQEVILRCVPISNHLYFYWYRQILGQKVEFLVSFYNNEISEKSEIFDDQFSVERPDGSNFTLKIRSTKLEDSAMYFCASSEYVGVLQETQYFGPGTRLLVL.

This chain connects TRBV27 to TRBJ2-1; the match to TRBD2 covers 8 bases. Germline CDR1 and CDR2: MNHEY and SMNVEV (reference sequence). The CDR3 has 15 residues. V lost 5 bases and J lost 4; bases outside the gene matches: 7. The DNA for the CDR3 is TGTGCCAGCAGTCTCCAGACTAGCGCGTACAATGAGCAGTTCTTC. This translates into CASSLQTSAYNEQFF.

CDR3 DNA sequence: TGTGCCAGCAGCCAGGCGGGTCTGGGAAACTATGGCTACACCTTC. It translates to CASSQAGLGNYGYTF. The rearrangement joins TRBV4-2 to TRBJ1-2; D gene ambiguous. V was pared by 3 bases and J by 2 bases, with 13 bases between. The CDR3 is 15 amino acids. Germline CDR1 and CDR2: LGHNA and YNFKEQ.

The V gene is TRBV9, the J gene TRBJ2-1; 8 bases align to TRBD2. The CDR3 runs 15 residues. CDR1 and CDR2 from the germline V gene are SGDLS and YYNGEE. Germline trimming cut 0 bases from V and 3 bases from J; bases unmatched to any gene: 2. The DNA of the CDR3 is TGTGCCAGCAGCGTAGTGAGCGGGAGCTACAATGAGCAGTTCTTC. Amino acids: CASSVVSGSYNEQFF.

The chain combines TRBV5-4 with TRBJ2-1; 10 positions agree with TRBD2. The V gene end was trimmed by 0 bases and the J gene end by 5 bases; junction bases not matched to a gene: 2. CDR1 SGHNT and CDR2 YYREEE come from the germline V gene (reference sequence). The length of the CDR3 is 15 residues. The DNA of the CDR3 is TGTGCCAGCAGCTTGGCCGGGACTAGCGACAATGAGCAGTTCTTC. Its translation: CASSLAGTSDNEQFF.

In nucleotides, the CDR3 is TGTGCCACCAGCAGAGATCGACTTACTAGGGGGGATACGCAGTATTTT. Translated, it gives CATSRDRLTRGDTQYF. The J gene is TRBJ2-3, the V gene TRBV15; D might be TRBD1 (6 bases). Trimming took 0 bases from V and 6 from J, leaving 16 bases between them. The CDR3 totals 16 residues. The V gene's germline CDR1 is LNHNV and CDR2 YYDKDF (reference sequence).

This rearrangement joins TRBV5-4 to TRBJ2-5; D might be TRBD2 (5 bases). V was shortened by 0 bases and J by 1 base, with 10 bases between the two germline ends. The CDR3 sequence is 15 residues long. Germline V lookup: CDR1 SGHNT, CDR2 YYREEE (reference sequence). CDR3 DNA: TGTGCCAGCAGCTTGGCCGGGATTGCCCAAGAGACCCAGTACTTC. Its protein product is CASSLAGIAQETQYF.

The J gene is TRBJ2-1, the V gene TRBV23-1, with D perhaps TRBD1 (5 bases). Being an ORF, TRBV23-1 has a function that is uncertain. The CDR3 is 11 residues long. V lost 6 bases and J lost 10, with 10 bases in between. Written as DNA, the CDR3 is TGCGCCAGCAGGGCACAGGAAGAGCAGTTCTTC. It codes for CASRAQEEQFF.

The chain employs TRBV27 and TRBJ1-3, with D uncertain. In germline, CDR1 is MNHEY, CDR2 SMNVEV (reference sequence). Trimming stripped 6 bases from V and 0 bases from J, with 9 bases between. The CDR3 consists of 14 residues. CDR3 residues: CASSRALSGNTIYF. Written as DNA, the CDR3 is TGTGCCAGCAGCCGAGCCCTCTCTGGAAACACCATATATTTT.

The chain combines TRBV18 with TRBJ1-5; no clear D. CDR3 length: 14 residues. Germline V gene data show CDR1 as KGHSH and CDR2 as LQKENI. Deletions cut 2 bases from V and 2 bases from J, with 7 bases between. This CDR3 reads CASSPRRGNQPQHF. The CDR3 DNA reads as TGTGCCAGCTCACCAAGGAGGGGCAATCAGCCCCAGCATTTT.

The CDR3 DNA is TGTGCCAGTAGTATCCATCAGGGGGCGGTTGCCGGAGAAAAACTGTTTTTT. The encoded protein is CASSIHQGAVAGEKLFF. The J gene is TRBJ1-4, the V gene TRBV19; 8 bases match TRBD1. The CDR3 sequence is 17 residues long. Germline CDR1 LNHDA, CDR2 SQIVND (reference sequence). V lost 3 bases to trimming and J lost 8 bases; unmatched junction nucleotides: 14. Using reference TRBV19 and TRBJ1-4 for the parts outside the CDR3, the full variable domain is DGGITQSPKYLFRKEGQNVTLSCEQNLNHDAMYWYRQDPGQGLRLIYYSQIVNDFQKGDIAEGYSVSREKKESFPLTVTSAQKNPTAFYLCASSIHQGAVAGEKLFFGSGTQLSVL.

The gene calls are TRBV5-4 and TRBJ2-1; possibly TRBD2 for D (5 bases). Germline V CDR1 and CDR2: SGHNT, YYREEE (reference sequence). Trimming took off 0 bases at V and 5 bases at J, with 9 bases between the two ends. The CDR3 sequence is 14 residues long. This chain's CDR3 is CASSLEAGNNEQFF. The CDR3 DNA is TGTGCCAGCAGCTTGGAGGCGGGTAACAATGAGCAGTTCTTC.

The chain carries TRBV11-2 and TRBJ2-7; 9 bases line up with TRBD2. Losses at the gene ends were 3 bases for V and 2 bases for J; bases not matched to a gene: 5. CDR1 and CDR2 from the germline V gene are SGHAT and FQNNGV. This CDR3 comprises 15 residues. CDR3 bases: TGTGCCAGCAGCTTCCGGACTAGCGCCACCTACGAGCAGTACTTC. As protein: CASSFRTSATYEQYF.

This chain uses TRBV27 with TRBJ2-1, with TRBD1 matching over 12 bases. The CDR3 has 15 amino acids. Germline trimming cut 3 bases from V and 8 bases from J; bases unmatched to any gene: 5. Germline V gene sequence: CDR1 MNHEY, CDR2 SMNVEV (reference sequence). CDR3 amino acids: CASSFGTGGPYEQFF. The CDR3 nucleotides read TGTGCCAGCAGTTTCGGGACAGGGGGCCCTTATGAGCAGTTCTTC.

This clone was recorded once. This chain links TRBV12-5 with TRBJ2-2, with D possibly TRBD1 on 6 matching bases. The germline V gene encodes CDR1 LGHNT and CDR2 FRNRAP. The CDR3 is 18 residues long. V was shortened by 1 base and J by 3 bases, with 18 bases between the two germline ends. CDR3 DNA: TGTGCTAGTGGTTTGGGGCTTACCGGGACAAGGGACACCGGGGAGCTGTTTTTT. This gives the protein CASGLGLTGTRDTGELFF.

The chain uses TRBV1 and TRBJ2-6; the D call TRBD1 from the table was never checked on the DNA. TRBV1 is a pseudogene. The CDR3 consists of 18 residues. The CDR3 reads CTSSQVGDRVVRANVLTF. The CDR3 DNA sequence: TGCACCAGCAGCCAAGTAGGGGACAGGGTCGTGAGAGCCAACGTCCTGACTTTC.

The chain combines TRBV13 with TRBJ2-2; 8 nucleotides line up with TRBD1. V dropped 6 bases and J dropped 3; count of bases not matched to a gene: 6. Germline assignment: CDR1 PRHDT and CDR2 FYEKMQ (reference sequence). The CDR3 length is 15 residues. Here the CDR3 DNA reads TGTGCCAGCAGAGAAGGACAGGGCTACACCGGGGAGCTGTTTTTT. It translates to CASREGQGYTGELFF.

The CDR3 DNA reads TGTGCCACCGGACAGTCGTCCTACGAGCAGTACTTC. Its protein product is CATGQSSYEQYF. This chain links TRBV14 with TRBJ2-7; D is perhaps TRBD1 (6 bases). Trimming pared 10 bases from V and 1 base from J, leaving 11 bases between. Germline V gene data show CDR1 as SGHDN and CDR2 as FVKESK. This CDR3 region has 12 residues.

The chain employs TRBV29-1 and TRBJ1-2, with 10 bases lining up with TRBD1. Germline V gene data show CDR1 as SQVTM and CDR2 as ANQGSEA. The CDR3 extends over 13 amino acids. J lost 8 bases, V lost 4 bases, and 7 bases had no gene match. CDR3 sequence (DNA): TGCAGCGTTGCCGGGACAGGGGAAAACGGCTACACCTTC. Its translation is CSVAGTGENGYTF.

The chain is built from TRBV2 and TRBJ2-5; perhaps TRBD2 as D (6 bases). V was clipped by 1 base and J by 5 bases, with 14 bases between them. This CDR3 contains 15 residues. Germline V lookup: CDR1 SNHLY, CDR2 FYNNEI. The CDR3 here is CASSEEGTAWETQYF. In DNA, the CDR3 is TGTGCCAGCAGTGAAGAGGGGACTGCTTGGGAGACCCAGTACTTC.